This record covers a single T cell receptor beta chain. The antigen is not known. These data are taken from a study of cytomegalovirus exposure and HLA in healthy donors. Study-wide findings and caveats: The study labeled fewer than 200 TCR beta chains cytomegalovirus-associated. In vitro work confirmed that three CMV-associated chains recognize CMV antigens. Rare TCR sequences predominated, though certain public TCRs were found in many donors.

CDR1 and CDR2 (germline): MDHEN, SYDVKM. Unmatched junction bases numbered 9, after V lost 5 bases and J lost 5 bases. The CDR3 sequence is 15 residues long. TCRdb keeps only in-frame clones here, not all; method: immunoSEQ multiplex PCR. The data hold 60,000 to 85,000 clones, with over 95% observed a single time. The donors were part of the validation cohort of roughly 110 subjects. That cohort was separate from the first cohort, which comprised 500 to 850 subjects. The chain links TRBV28 to TRBJ2-5; 9 nucleotides line up with TRBD1. The clonotype originates from a young woman in good health and CMV-seropositive. The sequencing sample was made of PBMCs. CDR3 coding DNA: TGTGCCAGCAGTCCCATGGGACAGGGCGGGGAGACCCAGTACTTC. Protein product: CASSPMGQGGETQYF.